This T cell receptor beta chain comes out of a study of neurological immune-mediated disorders. General study findings and limits: The study phylogenetically grouped the repertoires of 18 of 34 multiple sclerosis patients into one related-CDR3 cluster, a possible signature.

Germline-derived CDR1 and CDR2 are LGHDT and YNNKEL (reference sequence). Trimming took off 2 bases at V and 8 bases at J, with 11 bases between the two ends. The CDR3 totals 13 residues. With 10-nucleotide random UMIs included, cDNA was synthesized by 5'RACE. Each CDR3 protein gets one entry after TCRdb re-called the 5' RACE reads with MiXCR. Of roughly 50,000 distinct CDR3 sequences listed, 3.5% to 5.5% were seen once; the top ten hold 5.5% to 6%. This clonotype was recorded at least ten times. The antigen is unknown. PBMCs numbering 2 million and stored at -80 C yielded the unsorted libraries. V and J are TRBV3-1 and TRBJ2-3; perhaps TRBD2 as D (6 bases). Sequencing input: PBMCs. The receptor was derived from a woman in her sixties or seventies with multiple sclerosis. CDR3 region: CASSQNSGGTQYF. The DNA for the CDR3 is TGTGCCAGCAGCCAAAATAGCGGTGGTACGCAGTATTTT.